The following is a TCR beta chain sequence with its context. Its antigen remains unidentified. This sample was included in a study of T cell clonotyping in hematopoietic cell transplantation. Measured with immunoSEQ multiplex PCR; TCRdb has only the in-frame clones, and not every one. The sample has approximately 30,000 clones; almost 96% are singletons. Overall study results and limits: Recipient TCR diversity dropped after transplant; expanded clonotypes rose from day 30 to 180. Broader posttransplant TCR repertoire diversity was predicted by graft donor and pretransplant recipient Inverse Simpson Index values. Cells were unsorted, so CD4 and CD8 contributions were not separated. Few recipient clonotypes overlapped donors; over 95% were de novo at given depth.

CDR3 length: 18 residues. Germline V gene lookup returns CDR1 WNHNN and CDR2 SYGVQD (reference sequence). The germline V and J ends were trimmed by 6 bases and 0 bases, with 21 bases remaining between them. The origin of this receptor is a man aged 50 to 59 in good health. Some clones in this sample may be carry-over from other donors' samples. The chain couples TRBV10-1 to TRBJ1-3; D unclear. Material for sequencing was peripheral blood mononuclear cells. CDR3 in DNA: TGCGCCAGCAGGAGGGAGCCCTTTATGACTTACTCTGGAAACACCATATATTTT. Its translation: CASRREPFMTYSGNTIYF.